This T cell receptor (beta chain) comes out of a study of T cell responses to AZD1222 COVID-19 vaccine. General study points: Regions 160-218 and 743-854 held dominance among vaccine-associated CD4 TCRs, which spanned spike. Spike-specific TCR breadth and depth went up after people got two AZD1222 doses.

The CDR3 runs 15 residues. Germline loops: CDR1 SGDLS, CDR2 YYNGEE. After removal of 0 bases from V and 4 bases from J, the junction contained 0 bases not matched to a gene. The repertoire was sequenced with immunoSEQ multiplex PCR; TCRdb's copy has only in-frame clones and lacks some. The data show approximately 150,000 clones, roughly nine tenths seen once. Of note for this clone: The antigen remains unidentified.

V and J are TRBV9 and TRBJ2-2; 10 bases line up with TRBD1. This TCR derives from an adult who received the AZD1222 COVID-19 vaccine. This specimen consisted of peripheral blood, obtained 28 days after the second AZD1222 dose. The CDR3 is CASSVGTGGTGELFF. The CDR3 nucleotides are TGTGCCAGCAGCGTAGGGACAGGGGGCACCGGGGAGCTGTTTTTT.